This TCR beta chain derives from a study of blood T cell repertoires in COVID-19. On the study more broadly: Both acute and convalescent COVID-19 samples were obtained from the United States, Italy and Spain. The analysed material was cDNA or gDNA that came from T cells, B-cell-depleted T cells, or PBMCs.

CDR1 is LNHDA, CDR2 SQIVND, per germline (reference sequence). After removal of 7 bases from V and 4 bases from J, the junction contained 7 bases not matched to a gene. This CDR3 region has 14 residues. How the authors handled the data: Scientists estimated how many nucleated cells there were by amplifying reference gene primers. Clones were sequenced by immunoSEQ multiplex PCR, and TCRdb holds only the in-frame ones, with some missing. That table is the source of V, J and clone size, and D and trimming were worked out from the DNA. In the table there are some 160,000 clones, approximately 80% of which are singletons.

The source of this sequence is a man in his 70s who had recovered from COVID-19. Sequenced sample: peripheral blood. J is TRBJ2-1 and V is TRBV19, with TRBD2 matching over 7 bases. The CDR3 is CASTASGIYNEQFF. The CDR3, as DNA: TGTGCCAGTACCGCTAGCGGAATATACAATGAGCAGTTCTTC.